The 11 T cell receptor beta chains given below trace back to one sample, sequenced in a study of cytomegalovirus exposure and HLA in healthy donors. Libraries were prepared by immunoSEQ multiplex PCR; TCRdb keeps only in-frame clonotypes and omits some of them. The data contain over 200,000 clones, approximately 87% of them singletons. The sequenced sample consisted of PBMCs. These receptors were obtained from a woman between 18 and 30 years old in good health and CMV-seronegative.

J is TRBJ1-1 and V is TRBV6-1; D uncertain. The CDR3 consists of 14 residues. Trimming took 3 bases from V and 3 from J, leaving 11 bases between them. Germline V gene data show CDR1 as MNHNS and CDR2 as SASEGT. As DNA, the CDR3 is TGTGCCAGCAGTGAGGACCTAACTTACACTGAAGCTTTCTTT. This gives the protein CASSEDLTYTEAFF.

This chain's CDR3 is CASSLPGGEHQPQHF. CDR3 bases: TGTGCCAGCAGCTTACCAGGGGGCGAACATCAGCCCCAGCATTTT. The rearrangement joins TRBV13 to TRBJ1-5, with TRBD1 identical over 8 bases. The germline V gene encodes CDR1 PRHDT and CDR2 FYEKMQ (reference sequence). The V gene end was trimmed by 2 bases and the J gene end by 5 bases; junction bases not matched to a gene: 5. The CDR3 length is 15 residues.

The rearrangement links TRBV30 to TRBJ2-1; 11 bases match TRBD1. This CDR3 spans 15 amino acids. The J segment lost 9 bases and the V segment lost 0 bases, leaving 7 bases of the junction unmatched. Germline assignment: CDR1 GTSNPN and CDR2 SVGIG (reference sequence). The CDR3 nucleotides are TGTGCCTGGAGTGTAATGGGACAGGGGGTTATTGAGCAGTTCTTC. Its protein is CAWSVMGQGVIEQFF.

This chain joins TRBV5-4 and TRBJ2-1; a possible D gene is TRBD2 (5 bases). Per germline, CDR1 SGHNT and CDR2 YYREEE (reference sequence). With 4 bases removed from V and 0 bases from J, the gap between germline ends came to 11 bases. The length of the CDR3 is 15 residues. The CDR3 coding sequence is TGTGCCAGCAGCCAGGACTGGAGCTCCTACAATGAGCAGTTCTTC. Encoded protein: CASSQDWSSYNEQFF.

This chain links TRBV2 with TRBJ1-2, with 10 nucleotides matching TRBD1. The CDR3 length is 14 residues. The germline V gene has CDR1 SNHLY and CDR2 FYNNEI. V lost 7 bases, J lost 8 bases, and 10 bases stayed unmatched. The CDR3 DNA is TGTGCCAGCATTTTGACAGGGGGCGGGCCGGGCTACACCTTC. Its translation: CASILTGGGPGYTF.

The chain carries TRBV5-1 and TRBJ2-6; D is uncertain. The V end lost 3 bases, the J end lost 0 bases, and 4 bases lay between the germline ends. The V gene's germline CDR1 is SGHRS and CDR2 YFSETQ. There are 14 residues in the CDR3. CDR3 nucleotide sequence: TGCGCCAGCAGCTACAGCTCTGGGGCCAACGTCCTGACTTTC. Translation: CASSYSSGANVLTF.

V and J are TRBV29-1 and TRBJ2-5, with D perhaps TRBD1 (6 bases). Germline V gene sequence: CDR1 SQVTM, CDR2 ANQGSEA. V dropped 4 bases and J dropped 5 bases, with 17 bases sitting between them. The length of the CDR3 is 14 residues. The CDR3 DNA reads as TGCAGCGTTGGGAAAAGGGGGATGATCGAGACCCAGTACTTC. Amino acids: CSVGKRGMIETQYF.

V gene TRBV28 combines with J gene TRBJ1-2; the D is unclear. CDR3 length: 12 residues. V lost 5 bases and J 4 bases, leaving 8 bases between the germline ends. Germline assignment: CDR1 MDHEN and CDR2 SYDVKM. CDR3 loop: CASSPRAYGYTF. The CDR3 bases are TGTGCCAGCAGTCCAAGGGCCTATGGCTACACCTTC.

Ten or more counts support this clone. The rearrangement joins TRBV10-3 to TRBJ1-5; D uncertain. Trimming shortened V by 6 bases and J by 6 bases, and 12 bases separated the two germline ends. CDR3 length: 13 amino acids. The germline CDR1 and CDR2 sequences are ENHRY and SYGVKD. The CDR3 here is CAIRDGDGQPQHF. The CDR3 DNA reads TGTGCCATCAGGGACGGGGATGGTCAGCCCCAGCATTTT.

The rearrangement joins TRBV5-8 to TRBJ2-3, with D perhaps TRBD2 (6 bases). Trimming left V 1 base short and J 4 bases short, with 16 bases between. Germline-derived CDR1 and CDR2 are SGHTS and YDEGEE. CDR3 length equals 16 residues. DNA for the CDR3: TGTGCCAGCAGCTTGAGTCGGGGGTATAGGGCAGATACGCAGTATTTT. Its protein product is CASSLSRGYRADTQYF.

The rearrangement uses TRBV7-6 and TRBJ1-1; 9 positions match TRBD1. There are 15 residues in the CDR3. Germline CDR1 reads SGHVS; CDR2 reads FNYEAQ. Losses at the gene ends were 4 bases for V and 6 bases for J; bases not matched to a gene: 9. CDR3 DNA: TGTGCCAGCAGCTCCGGGACAGGGATGATAGCTGAAGCTTTCTTT. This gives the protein CASSSGTGMIAEAFF.